This T cell receptor beta chain was captured in a study of T cells in Graves' hyperthyroidism and ophthalmopathy. This clonotype was detected ten times or more. TCR beta CDR3 sequences were amplified from RNA transcripts. The TCR CDR3 was amplified in a first-round RT-PCR using the HTBI primer set. TCRdb re-called the multiplex PCR reads through MiXCR, storing one row per CDR3 protein. This sample yields under 500,000 distinct CDR3 sequences, of which roughly 13% are seen a single time; around 27% belongs to the top ten. V shed 5 bases and J shed 0 bases, with 14 bases lying between them. The CDR3 is 17 residues long. From germline, CDR1 is MNHEY and CDR2 SMNVEV (reference sequence).

The TCR sequence derives from a man aged 45-65 years with Graves' ophthalmopathy. The sequenced sample consisted of blood. V and J are TRBV27 and TRBJ1-6; no firm D call. The CDR3 bases are TGTGCCAGCAGTCCCGAGCTGAGAAGCTCCTATAATTCACCCCTCCACTTT. As protein: CASSPELRSSYNSPLHF.